This TCR beta chain is from a study of shared clonotypes between healthy human individuals. Study context: Researchers assigned three CD4 naive, three CD4 memory, two CD8 naive and one CD8 memory plate to each donor.

Every subset's genomic DNA went evenly onto several immunoSEQ plates. Produced via immunoSEQ multiplex PCR; TCRdb's table is partial and in-frame only. This repertoire shows fewer than 1.8 million clones, 98% to 99% found once; its top ten account for approximately 0.4%. CDR3 length: 14 residues. V lost 6 bases, J lost 2 bases, and 4 bases stayed unmatched. CDR1 is SGHNT, CDR2 YYREEE, per germline (reference sequence). The chain carries TRBV5-4 and TRBJ2-3; TRBD1 aligns across 9 bases. The sequenced material came from naive CD4+ T cells sorted from blood. Sample subset: CD45RA+ positively selected. The TCR originated in a man younger than 45 in good health. CDR3 sequence: CASNRDRVTDTQYF. The CDR3 nucleotides are TGTGCCAGCAACCGGGACAGGGTCACAGATACGCAGTATTTT. Full variable domain (remainder filled in from reference TRBV5-4 and TRBJ2-3): ETGVTQSPTHLIKTRGQQVTLRCSSQSGHNTVSWYQQALGQGPQFIFQYYREEENGRGNFPPRFSGLQFPNYSSELNVNALELDDSALYLCASNRDRVTDTQYFGPGTRLTVL.